This T cell receptor beta chain appears in the sequencing data of a study of CD8+ T cells in alopecia areata. Germline values: CDR1 SGHTA, CDR2 FQGTGA. V shed 7 bases and J 6 bases; nucleotides not matched to a gene: 10. The CDR3 totals 15 residues. Treatment specified: oral pan-JAK inhibitor, 5-10 mg twice daily. RNA, once extracted, was reverse transcribed into cDNA for use as the sequencing template. Sequenced by immunoSEQ multiplex PCR; TCRdb stores in-frame clones only, minus some. The repertoire consists of under 130,000 clones, with approximately 90% occurring once and the leading ten covering around 10%.

The specimen comprised CD8+ T cells sorted from blood, sampled between weeks 30 and 35, from a patient treated with tofacitinib. The sequence was obtained from a human donor with alopecia areata. The chain recombines TRBV7-3 with TRBJ2-2; TRBD1 matches at 8 bases. The CDR3 sequence: CASNPGQVTPGELFF. CDR3 nucleotides: TGTGCCAGCAACCCGGGACAGGTGACCCCCGGGGAGCTGTTTTTT. The variable domain in full, completed from reference TRBV7-3 and TRBJ2-2, reads GAGVSQTPSNKVTEKGKYVELRCDPISGHTALYWYRQSLGQGPEFLIYFQGTGAADDSGLPNDRFFAVRPEGSVSTLKIQRTERGDSAVYLCASNPGQVTPGELFFGEGSRLTVL.